The rows below give T cell receptor beta chains drawn from one sample of a study of shared clonotypes between healthy human individuals. Clones were sequenced by immunoSEQ multiplex PCR, and TCRdb holds only the in-frame ones, with some missing. This sample yields some 2,100,000 clones, of which approximately 94% are seen a single time; 0.1% to 0.15% belongs to the top ten. The source material was naive CD4+ T cells sorted from blood. The receptors originated from a man in his late teens or twenties in good health. The CDR3 runs from the conserved cysteine through the conserved F or W. The D gene is left open where the match is weak. Part of the rows lack a size; the others show once, few, many or a class for expanded clones.

clone_size	j_call	v_call	d_call	cdr3_length	cdr3_aa	cdr3_nt
NA	TRBJ1-2	TRBV2	NA	12	CASNLEGYGYTF	TGTGCCAGCAATCTGGAGGGGTATGGCTACACCTTC
NA	TRBJ2-2	TRBV5-8	TRBD1	15	CASSHRGRGTGELFF	TGTGCCAGCAGCCACAGGGGGCGTGGGACCGGGGAGCTGTTTTTT
once	TRBJ2-6	TRBV7-9	NA	13	CASSPGGANVLTF	TGTGCCAGCAGCCCAGGTGGGGCCAACGTCCTGACTTTC
NA	TRBJ2-5	TRBV11-2	NA	13	CASSLQGLETQYF	TGTGCCAGCAGCCTACAGGGTTTGGAGACCCAGTACTTC
NA	TRBJ2-1	TRBV4-3	NA	15	CASSQDRASGVQQFF	TGCGCCAGCAGCCAAGATAGGGCCAGCGGAGTTCAGCAGTTCTTC
NA	TRBJ1-4	TRBV10-3	NA	15	CAISESGSPNEKLFF	TGTGCCATCAGTGAGTCGGGCAGCCCTAATGAAAAACTGTTTTTT
once	TRBJ2-5	TRBV12-5	NA	12	CASGLVGETQYF	TGTGCTAGTGGTTTAGTGGGAGAGACCCAGTACTTC
NA	TRBJ2-1	TRBV5-1	TRBD2	15	CASSSGTSGNNEQFF	TGCGCCAGCAGCTCCGGGACTAGCGGTAACAATGAGCAGTTCTTC
few	TRBJ2-7	TRBV18	NA	14	CASSPGTQAYEQYF	TGTGCCAGCTCACCCGGGACTCAAGCCTACGAGCAGTACTTC
NA	TRBJ1-2	TRBV5-1	NA	15	CASSYGSGVGYGYTF	TGCGCCAGCAGCTATGGGAGTGGAGTTGGCTATGGCTACACCTTC
NA	TRBJ2-1	TRBV5-6	NA	15	CASSYSGPSYNEQFF	TGTGCCAGCAGCTACAGCGGGCCCTCCTACAATGAGCAGTTCTTC
NA	TRBJ1-6	TRBV28	NA	18	CASSFKAGTRTYNSPLHF	TGTGCCAGCAGTTTCAAAGCCGGGACAAGGACTTATAATTCACCCCTCCACTTT
NA	TRBJ2-7	TRBV30	NA	14	CAWSSTGPGYEQYF	TGTGCCTGGAGCTCAACGGGACCCGGCTACGAGCAGTACTTC
NA	TRBJ1-2	TRBV18	NA	11	CASSPPNGYTF	TGTGCCAGCTCACCACCTAATGGCTACACCTTC
NA	TRBJ2-2	TRBV27	NA	16	CASIPIGGTNTGELFF	TGTGCCAGCATTCCTATAGGAGGGACAAACACCGGGGAGCTGTTTTTT
NA	TRBJ2-3	TRBV27	TRBD2	15	CASSRLAGGTDTQYF	TGTGCCAGCAGCCGACTAGCGGGAGGCACAGATACGCAGTATTTT
NA	TRBJ1-1	TRBV4-3	NA	14	CASSRGRLNTEAFF	TGCGCCAGCAGCCGGGGACGGTTGAACACTGAAGCTTTCTTT
NA	TRBJ1-1	TRBV10-3	TRBD1	16	CASAGTGGKRDTEAFF	TGTGCCAGTGCAGGGACAGGGGGAAAAAGGGACACTGAAGCTTTCTTT
NA	TRBJ2-1	TRBV5-1	NA	15	CASSPEKLGNGEQFF	TGCGCCAGCAGCCCCGAAAAGTTAGGGAATGGTGAGCAGTTCTTC
few	TRBJ1-5	TRBV6-1	TRBD1	15	CASSGTGWSNQPQHF	TGTGCCAGCAGTGGGACAGGGTGGAGCAATCAGCCCCAGCATTTT
NA	TRBJ2-6	TRBV6-1	NA	15	CATLPKGAGANVLTF	TGTGCCACCCTACCGAAGGGGGCTGGGGCCAACGTCCTGACTTTC
NA	TRBJ2-3	TRBV6-5	NA	13	CASSYAGTDTQYF	TGTGCCAGCAGTTACGCGGGCACAGATACGCAGTATTTT
NA	TRBJ2-5	TRBV11-2	NA	17	CASSLASWTLGEETQYF	TGTGCCAGCAGCTTAGCCTCATGGACACTAGGGGAGGAGACCCAGTACTTC
NA	TRBJ2-7	TRBV19	NA	12	CASSPGGHEQYF	TGTGCCAGTAGTCCCGGGGGCCACGAGCAGTACTTC
NA	TRBJ2-2	TRBV5-1	TRBD2	17	CASSSLAGGPYTGELFF	TGCGCCAGCAGCTCACTAGCGGGAGGGCCTTACACCGGGGAGCTGTTTTTT
NA	TRBJ1-3	TRBV7-8	NA	14	CASSRTVSGNTIYF	TGTGCCAGCAGCCGGACAGTATCTGGAAACACCATATATTTT
NA	TRBJ2-7	TRBV6-5	NA	15	CASSAPGRGHYEQYF	TGTGCCAGCAGTGCGCCAGGGAGGGGGCACTACGAGCAGTACTTC
NA	TRBJ2-1	TRBV6-1	TRBD2	15	CASSEDSGGAVEQFF	TGTGCCAGCAGTGAAGATAGCGGGGGGGCCGTTGAGCAGTTCTTC
NA	TRBJ1-5	TRBV6-1	NA	12	CASRRGNQPQHF	TGTGCCAGCAGACGGGGCAATCAGCCCCAGCATTTT
NA	TRBJ1-5	TRBV27	NA	12	CASKGRTGPQHF	TGTGCCAGCAAGGGACGAACGGGGCCCCAGCATTTT